This is a list of T cell receptor beta chains from one sample in a study of shared T cell receptors in the human thymus. Clones were sequenced by immunoSEQ multiplex PCR, and TCRdb holds only the in-frame ones, with some missing. The sample lists about 380,000 clones; roughly 94% were seen once. Sequencing used thymocytes. The receptors shown here come from a human donor. The CDR3 runs from the conserved cysteine through the conserved F or W. A D gene is named only where the DNA matches it firmly. Size tells how often a clone was seen (once, few, many) or the class of an expanded clone, and some rows leave it out.

d_gene,j_gene,v_gene,abundance,CDR3nt,CDR3aa
TRBD1,TRBJ2-5,TRBV28,NA,TGTGCCAGCAGTGCCGACAGGGGCCAGGGTGCCCAGTACTTC,CASSADRGQGAQYF
NA,TRBJ1-5,TRBV28,NA,TGTGCCAGCAGCTTAAGTGGAGGCCCAACTCATCAGCCCCAGCATTTT,CASSLSGGPTHQPQHF
NA,TRBJ2-7,TRBV30,NA,TGTGCCTGGAGCGTGGCCTACGAGCAGTACTTC,CAWSVAYEQYF
NA,TRBJ2-5,TRBV30,NA,TGTGCCTGGAGTTGTTCTCTGACACAAGAGACCCAGTACTTC,CAWSCSLTQETQYF
TRBD1,TRBJ2-3,TRBV27,NA,TGTGCCAGCAGTGGGGGGACAGGGGGCAGAGATACGCAGTATTTT,CASSGGTGGRDTQYF
NA,TRBJ2-4,TRBV4-1,NA,TGCGCCACCATTCTTCCGGAAAACATTCAGTACTTC,CATILPENIQYF
TRBD2,TRBJ2-7,TRBV5-8,NA,TGTGCCAGCACCAGCGGGAGGGCCTACGAGCAGTACTTC,CASTSGRAYEQYF
NA,TRBJ2-1,TRBV27,NA,TGTGCCAGCAGTCAGGGCCTTCTTGCGTCAGATGAGCAGTTCTTC,CASSQGLLASDEQFF
NA,TRBJ2-3,TRBV29-1,NA,TGCAGCGGCGTAGCGGTGGAGGAGGAGGCAGATACGCAGTATTTT,CSGVAVEEEADTQYF
NA,TRBJ1-4,TRBV27,NA,TGTGCCAGCAGTCCGACCAGTGGCCCAGAAAAACTGTTTTTT,CASSPTSGPEKLFF
NA,TRBJ2-3,TRBV21-1,once,TGTGCCAGCAGCAAATTTTCCGGACGCACAGATACGCAGTATTTT,CASSKFSGRTDTQYF
NA,TRBJ2-5,TRBV25-1,NA,TGTGCCAGCAGTGAATCAGGCTACCCGCAAGAGACCCAGTACTTC,CASSESGYPQETQYF
TRBD1,TRBJ1-3,TRBV7-2,NA,TGTGCCAGCAGCCCGAGGGGACAGGAGAGAAACACCATATATTTT,CASSPRGQERNTIYF
NA,TRBJ1-3,TRBV5-1,NA,TGCGCCAGCAGCTTTCTACACTCTGGAAACACCATATATTTT,CASSFLHSGNTIYF
NA,TRBJ2-2,TRBV6-1,NA,TGTGCCAGCAGTATGGGACAGAACACCGGGGAGCTGTTTTTT,CASSMGQNTGELFF
NA,TRBJ2-1,TRBV19,NA,TGTGCCAGTAGTATAGGGCTAGAATACTCCAATGAGCAGTTCTTC,CASSIGLEYSNEQFF
NA,TRBJ2-3,TRBV5-1,NA,TGCGCCAGCAGTCTGGGGTCAGCGAGGGGCGCAGATACGCAGTATTTT,CASSLGSARGADTQYF
TRBD1,TRBJ2-7,TRBV28,NA,TGTGCCAGCAGTTTATATGACAGGGACTACGAGCAGTACTTC,CASSLYDRDYEQYF
TRBD2,TRBJ2-2,TRBV11-2,NA,TGTGCCAGCAGCTCTAGCGGGATATTCGGAAACACCGGGGAGCTGTTTTTT,CASSSSGIFGNTGELFF
NA,TRBJ2-7,TRBV27,once,TGTGCCAGCAGTTACCCCCCCGACGGTGGGGGTCTAAGCTCCTACGAGCAGTACTTC,CASSYPPDGGGLSSYEQYF
NA,TRBJ2-7,TRBV11-2,NA,TGTGCCAGCAGCTTAAGACAGAATTACGAGCAGTACTTC,CASSLRQNYEQYF
TRBD2,TRBJ2-7,TRBV27,NA,TGTGCCAGCAGCCCGGGTCCGCTAGCGGGAGATCTCCCCGCCTACGAGCAGTACTTC,CASSPGPLAGDLPAYEQYF